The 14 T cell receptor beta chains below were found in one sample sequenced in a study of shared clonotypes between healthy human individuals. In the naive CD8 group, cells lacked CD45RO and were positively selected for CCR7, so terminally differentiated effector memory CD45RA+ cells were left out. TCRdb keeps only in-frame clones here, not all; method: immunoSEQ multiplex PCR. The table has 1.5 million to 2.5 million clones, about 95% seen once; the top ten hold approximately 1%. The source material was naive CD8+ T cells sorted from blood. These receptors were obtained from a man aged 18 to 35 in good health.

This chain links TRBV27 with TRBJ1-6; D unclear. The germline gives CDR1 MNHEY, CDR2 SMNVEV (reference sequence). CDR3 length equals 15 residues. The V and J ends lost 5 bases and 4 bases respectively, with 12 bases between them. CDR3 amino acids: CASSPRGVYNSPLHF. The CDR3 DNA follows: TGTGCCAGCAGTCCCCGTGGGGTTTATAATTCACCCCTCCACTTT.

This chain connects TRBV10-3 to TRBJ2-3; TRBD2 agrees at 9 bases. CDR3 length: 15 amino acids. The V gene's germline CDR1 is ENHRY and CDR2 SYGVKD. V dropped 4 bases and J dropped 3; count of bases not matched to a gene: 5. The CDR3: CAISAAGGTTDTQYF. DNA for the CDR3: TGTGCCATCAGTGCGGCGGGAGGGACGACAGATACGCAGTATTTT.

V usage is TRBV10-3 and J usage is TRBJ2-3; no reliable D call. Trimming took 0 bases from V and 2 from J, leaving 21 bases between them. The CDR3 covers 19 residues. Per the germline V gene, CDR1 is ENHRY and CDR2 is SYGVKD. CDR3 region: CAISESSSPSRAYTDTQYF. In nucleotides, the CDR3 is TGTGCCATCAGTGAGTCGAGTTCCCCCTCCCGGGCATACACAGATACGCAGTATTTT.

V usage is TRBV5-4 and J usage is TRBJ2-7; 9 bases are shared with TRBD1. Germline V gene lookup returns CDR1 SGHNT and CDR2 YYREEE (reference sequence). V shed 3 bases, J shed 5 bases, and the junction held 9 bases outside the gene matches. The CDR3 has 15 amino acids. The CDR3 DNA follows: TGTGCCAGCAGCTCCGGGACAGGGACCATCGACGAGCAGTACTTC. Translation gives CASSSGTGTIDEQYF.

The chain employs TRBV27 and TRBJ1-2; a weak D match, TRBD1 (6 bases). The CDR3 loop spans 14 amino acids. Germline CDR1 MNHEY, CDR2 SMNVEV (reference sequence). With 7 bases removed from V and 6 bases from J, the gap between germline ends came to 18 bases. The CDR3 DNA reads TGTGCCAGCACTCCGGGGGGGCTACTTGATGGCTACACCTTC. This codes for CASTPGGLLDGYTF.

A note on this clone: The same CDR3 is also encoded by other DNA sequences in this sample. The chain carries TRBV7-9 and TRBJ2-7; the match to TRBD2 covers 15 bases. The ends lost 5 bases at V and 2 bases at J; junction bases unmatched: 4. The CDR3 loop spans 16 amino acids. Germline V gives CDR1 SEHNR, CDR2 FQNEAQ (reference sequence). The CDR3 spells CASSAGTSGGTYEQYF. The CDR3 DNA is TGTGCCAGCAGCGCCGGGACTAGCGGGGGGACCTACGAGCAGTACTTC. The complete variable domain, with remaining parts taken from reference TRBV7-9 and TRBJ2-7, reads DTGVSQNPRHKITKRGQNVTFRCDPISEHNRLYWYRQTLGQGPEFLTYFQNEAQLEKSRLLSDRFSAERPKGSFSTLEIQRTEQGDSAMYLCASSAGTSGGTYEQYFGPGTRLTVT.

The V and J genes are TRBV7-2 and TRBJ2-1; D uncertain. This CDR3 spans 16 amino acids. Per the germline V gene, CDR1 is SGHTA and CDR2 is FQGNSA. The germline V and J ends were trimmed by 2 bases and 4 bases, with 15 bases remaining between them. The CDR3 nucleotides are TGTGCCAGCAGCTTACTAGGCTCGAGTTTGTACAATGAGCAGTTCTTC. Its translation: CASSLLGSSLYNEQFF.

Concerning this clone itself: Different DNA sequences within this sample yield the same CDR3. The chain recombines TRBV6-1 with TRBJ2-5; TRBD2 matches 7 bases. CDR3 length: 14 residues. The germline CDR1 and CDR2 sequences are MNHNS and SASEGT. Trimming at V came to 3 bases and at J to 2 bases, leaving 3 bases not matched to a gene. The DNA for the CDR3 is TGTGCCAGCAGTGACCCGGGACTACAAGAGACCCAGTACTTC. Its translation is CASSDPGLQETQYF.

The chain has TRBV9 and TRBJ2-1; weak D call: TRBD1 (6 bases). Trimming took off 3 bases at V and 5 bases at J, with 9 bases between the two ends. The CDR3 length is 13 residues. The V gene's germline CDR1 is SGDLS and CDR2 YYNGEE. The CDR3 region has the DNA TGTGCCAGCAGCGATGGACAGCACAATGAGCAGTTCTTC. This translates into CASSDGQHNEQFF.

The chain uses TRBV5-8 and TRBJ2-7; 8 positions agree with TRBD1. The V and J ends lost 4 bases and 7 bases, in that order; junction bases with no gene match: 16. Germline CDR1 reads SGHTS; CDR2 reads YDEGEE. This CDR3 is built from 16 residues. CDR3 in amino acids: CASSGLQGVDNSEQYF. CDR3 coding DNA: TGTGCCAGCAGCGGATTACAGGGGGTGGATAATTCGGAGCAGTACTTC.

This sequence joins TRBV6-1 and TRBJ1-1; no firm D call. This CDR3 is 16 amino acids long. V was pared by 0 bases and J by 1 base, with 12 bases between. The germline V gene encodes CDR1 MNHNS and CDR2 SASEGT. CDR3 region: CASSEAERTENTEAFF. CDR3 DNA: TGTGCCAGCAGTGAAGCCGAGAGGACGGAGAACACTGAAGCTTTCTTT.

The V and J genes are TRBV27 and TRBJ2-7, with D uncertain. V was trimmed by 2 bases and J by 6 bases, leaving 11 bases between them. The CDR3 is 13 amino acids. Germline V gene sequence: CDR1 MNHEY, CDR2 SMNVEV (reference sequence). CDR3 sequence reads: CASSLRQMGEQYF. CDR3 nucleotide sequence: TGTGCCAGCAGTTTACGGCAGATGGGCGAGCAGTACTTC.

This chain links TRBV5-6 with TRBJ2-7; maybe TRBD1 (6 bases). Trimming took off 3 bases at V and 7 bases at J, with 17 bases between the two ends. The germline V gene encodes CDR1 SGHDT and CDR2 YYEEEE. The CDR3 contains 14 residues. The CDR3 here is CASSSEYRVREQYF. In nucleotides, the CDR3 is TGTGCCAGCAGCTCGGAATACAGGGTGAGGGAGCAGTACTTC. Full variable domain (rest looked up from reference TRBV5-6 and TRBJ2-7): DAGVTQSPTHLIKTRGQQVTLRCSPKSGHDTVSWYQQALGQGPQFIFQYYEEEERQRGNFPDRFSGHQFPNYSSELNVNALLLGDSALYLCASSSEYRVREQYFGPGTRLTVT.

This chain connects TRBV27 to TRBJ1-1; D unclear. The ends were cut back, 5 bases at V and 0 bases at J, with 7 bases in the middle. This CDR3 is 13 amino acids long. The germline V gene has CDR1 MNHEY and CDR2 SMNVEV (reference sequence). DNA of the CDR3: TGTGCCAGCAGTCCACAGATGAACACTGAAGCTTTCTTT. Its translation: CASSPQMNTEAFF.